The text below deals with one T cell receptor beta chain. Its matching antigen is unknown. This CDR3 has 15 amino acids. CDR1 and CDR2 (germline): SGHVS, FQNEAQ. V was clipped by 5 bases and J by 5 bases, with 13 bases between them. Assay: immunoSEQ multiplex PCR; the TCRdb copy retains only in-frame clones and omits some. The table has some 2,100,000 clones, 85% to 95% seen once. This entry belongs to a study of shared clonotypes between healthy human individuals. General study results and limits: Shared clonotypes across all four donors exceeded non-shared ones in generation probability.

CD45RO-negative, CCR7-selected cells formed the naive CD8 fraction, which excluded terminally differentiated effector memory CD45RA+ cells. The TCR comes from a man aged 18 to 30 in good health. Some clones in this sample may be carry-over from other donors' samples. Sequencing was done on a sample of naive CD8+ T cells from PBMCs. V and J are TRBV7-8 and TRBJ1-6, with no clear D. CDR3 protein: CASSPRAADNSPLHF. The CDR3 coding sequence is TGTGCCAGCAGCCCCCGGGCAGCAGATAATTCACCCCTCCACTTT.